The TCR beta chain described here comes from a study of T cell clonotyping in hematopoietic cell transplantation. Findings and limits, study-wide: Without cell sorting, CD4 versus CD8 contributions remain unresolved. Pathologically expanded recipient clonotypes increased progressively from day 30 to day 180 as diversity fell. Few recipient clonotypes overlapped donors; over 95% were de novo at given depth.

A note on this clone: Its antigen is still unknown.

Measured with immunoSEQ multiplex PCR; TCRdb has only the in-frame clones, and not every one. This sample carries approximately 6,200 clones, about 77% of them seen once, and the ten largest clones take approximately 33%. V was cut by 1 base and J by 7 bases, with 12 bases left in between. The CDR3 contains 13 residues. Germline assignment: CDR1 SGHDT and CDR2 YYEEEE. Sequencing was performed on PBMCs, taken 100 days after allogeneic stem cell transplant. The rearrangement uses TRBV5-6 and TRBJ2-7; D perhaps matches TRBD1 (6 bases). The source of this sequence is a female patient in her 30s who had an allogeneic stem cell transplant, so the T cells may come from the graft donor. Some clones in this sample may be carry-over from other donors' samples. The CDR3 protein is CASSLTGQGEQYF. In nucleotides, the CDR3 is TGTGCCAGCAGCTTGACGGGGCAGGGGGAGCAGTACTTC.